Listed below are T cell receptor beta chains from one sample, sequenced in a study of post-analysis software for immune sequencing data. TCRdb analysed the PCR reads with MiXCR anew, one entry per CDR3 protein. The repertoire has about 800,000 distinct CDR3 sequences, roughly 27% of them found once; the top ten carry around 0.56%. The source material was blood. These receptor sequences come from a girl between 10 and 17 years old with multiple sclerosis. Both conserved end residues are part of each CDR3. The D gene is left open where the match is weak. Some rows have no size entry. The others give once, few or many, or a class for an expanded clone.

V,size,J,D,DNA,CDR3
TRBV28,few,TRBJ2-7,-,TGTGCCAGCAGTTTAGGAGCAGCCCTCGACGAGCAGTACTTC,CASSLGAALDEQYF
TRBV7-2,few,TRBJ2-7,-,TGTGCCAGCAGCTTACGCAGGGCGGGGTACGAGCAGTACTTC,CASSLRRAGYEQYF
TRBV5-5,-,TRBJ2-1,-,TGTGCCAGCAGCTTAAGGTCAGCTACTCTTACCTACAATGAGCAGTTCTTC,CASSLRSATLTYNEQFF
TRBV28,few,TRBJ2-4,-,TGTGCCAGCAGCGTTTCATCAGTCCTCAACAAAAACATTCAGTACTTC,CASSVSSVLNKNIQYF
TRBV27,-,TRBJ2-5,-,TGTGCCAGCAGTTTAGGATACGGAAACCAAGAGACCCAGTACTTC,CASSLGYGNQETQYF
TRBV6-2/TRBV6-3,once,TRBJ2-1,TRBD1,TGTGCCAGCACCCCGGACAGGGGGCCGTACAATGAGCAGTTCTTC,CASTPDRGPYNEQFF
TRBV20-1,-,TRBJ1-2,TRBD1,TGCAGTGCTAGGGGGACAGGGAATAACTATGGCTACACCTTC,CSARGTGNNYGYTF
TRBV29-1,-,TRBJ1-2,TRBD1,TGCAGCGTTGAACCTCCGGGACAGGTTTATGGCTACACCTTC,CSVEPPGQVYGYTF
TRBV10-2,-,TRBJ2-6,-,TGCGCCAGCAGAGAGGGACGGATACCTCCGAGCTCTGGGGCCAACGTCCTGACTTTC,CASREGRIPPSSGANVLTF
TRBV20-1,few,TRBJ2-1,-,TGCAGGGCGGTAGGGAGGACCTCCTACAATGAGCAGTTCTTC,CRAVGRTSYNEQFF
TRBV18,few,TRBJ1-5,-,TGTGCCAGCTCATCCCTTGGGGGAGGTTATAGCAATCAGCCCCAGCATTTT,CASSSLGGGYSNQPQHF
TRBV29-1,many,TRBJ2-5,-,TGCAGCGGCGGGACAGCCCAAGAGACCCAGTACTTC,CSGGTAQETQYF
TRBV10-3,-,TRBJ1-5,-,TGTGCCATCAGTGAGTACACCTCCTCCAATCAGCCCCAGCATTTT,CAISEYTSSNQPQHF
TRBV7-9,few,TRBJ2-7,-,TGTGCCAGCAGCTCGCACGGGGGCTACGAGCAGTACTTC,CASSSHGGYEQYF
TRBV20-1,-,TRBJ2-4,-,TGCAGTACCTTGCCCCAGGACGGTATCAAAAACATTCAGTACTTC,CSTLPQDGIKNIQYF
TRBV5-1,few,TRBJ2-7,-,TGCGCCAGCAGCTCCGCGGTTGGGGGGACGGCCTACGAGCAGTACTTC,CASSSAVGGTAYEQYF
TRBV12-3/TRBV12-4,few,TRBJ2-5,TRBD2,TGTGCCAGCTTTCCTGGGACTAGCGGGAGAGAGACCCAGTACTTC,CASFPGTSGRETQYF
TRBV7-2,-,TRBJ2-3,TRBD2,TGTGCGAGCAGCTTAGCCCGAGGACTAGCGGGAGTGGGCGATACGCAGTATTTT,CASSLARGLAGVGDTQYF
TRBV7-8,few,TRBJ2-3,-,TGTGCCAGCAGCTTGGAGCGCTGGGTGGCAGATACGCAGTATTTT,CASSLERWVADTQYF
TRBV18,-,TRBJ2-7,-,TGTGCCAGCTCACCTGGAGTGCTCTACGAGCAGTACTTC,CASSPGVLYEQYF
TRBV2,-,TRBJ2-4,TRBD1,TGTGCCAGCAGTCCCGGGACAGCTGAACTAGCCAAAAACATTCAGTACTTC,CASSPGTAELAKNIQYF
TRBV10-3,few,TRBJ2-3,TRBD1,TGTGCCATCCAAAGGGGCGGACAGGGTGTTACAGATACGCAGTATTTT,CAIQRGGQGVTDTQYF
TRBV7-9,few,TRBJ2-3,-,TGTGCCAGCAGTCTGGGGAGGACGGTGAGCACAGATACGCAGTATTTT,CASSLGRTVSTDTQYF
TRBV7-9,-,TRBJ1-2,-,TGTGCCGGTAGCCGGGACACCGCAGATCCATATGGCTACACCTTC,CAGSRDTADPYGYTF
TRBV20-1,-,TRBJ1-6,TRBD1,TGCAGTGCTAGAGACAAGGACAGGGCGCGGTCACCCCTCCACTTT,CSARDKDRARSPLHF
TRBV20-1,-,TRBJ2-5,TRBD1,TGCAGTGCGTCCGGGGCGGGACAGGGGCGCGCGGAGACCCAGTACTTC,CSASGAGQGRAETQYF
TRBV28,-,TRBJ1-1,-,TGTGCCAGCAGTTTATTTGCGGCGAACACTGAAGCTTTCTTT,CASSLFAANTEAFF
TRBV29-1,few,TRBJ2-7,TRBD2,TGCAGCGTTCGGACTAGCTCCTACGAGCAGTACTTC,CSVRTSSYEQYF
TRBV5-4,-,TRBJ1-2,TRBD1,TGTGCCAGCAGCACAAGACAGGGCTGGTATGGCTACACCTTC,CASSTRQGWYGYTF
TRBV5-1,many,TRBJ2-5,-,TGCGCCAGCAGCTTGGTTGGGCAGCCCCAAGAGACCCAGTACTTC,CASSLVGQPQETQYF
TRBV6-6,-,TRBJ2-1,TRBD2,TGTGCCAGCAGTTACGTGTCTAGCGGGTGGTATCGTAATGAGCAGTTCTTC,CASSYVSSGWYRNEQFF
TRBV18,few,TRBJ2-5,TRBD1,TGTGCCAGCTCCCCGGGACAGGCCTCGCAAGAGACCCAGTACTTC,CASSPGQASQETQYF
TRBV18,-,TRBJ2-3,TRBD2,TGTGCCAGCTCACGCCGGACTAGCGCAGATACGCAGTATTTT,CASSRRTSADTQYF
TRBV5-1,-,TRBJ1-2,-,TGCGCCAGCAGCTTGGCGGCAGGGAAGCACTATGGCTACACCTTC,CASSLAAGKHYGYTF
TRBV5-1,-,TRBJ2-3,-,TGCGCCAGCAGCTTGTTGGGGGTACCAGATACGCAGTATTTT,CASSLLGVPDTQYF
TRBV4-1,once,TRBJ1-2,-,TGCGCCAGCAGCCAAGGTCTCAGGGACCGCCTTAACTATGGCTACACCTTC,CASSQGLRDRLNYGYTF